One and the same sample provided the 20 T cell receptor beta chains below, sequenced in a study of T cells in Graves' hyperthyroidism and ophthalmopathy. Amplification of TCR beta CDR3 regions used RNA as the template. Initially, a first-round RT-PCR of the TCR CDR3 employed the HTBI primer set. TCRdb independently ran MiXCR on the multiplex PCR reads; one entry per CDR3 protein. The sample carries around 690,000 distinct CDR3 sequences, 17% recorded once. Sequences were obtained from blood. Receptors were obtained from a middle-aged man with Graves' hyperthyroidism.

With respect to this clonotype: A much bigger clone sits one base away, suggesting this may be a read error. This chain uses TRBV2 with TRBJ1-3, with D unclear. Germline V CDR1 and CDR2: SNHLY, FYNNEI. The CDR3 runs to 12 residues. CDR3 sequence: CASSISGNAIYF. The CDR3 DNA reads as TGTGCCAGCAGTATCTCTGGAAACGCCATATATTTT. The full variable domain, completed using reference TRBV2 and TRBJ1-3, is EPEVTQTPSHQVTQMGQEVILRCVPISNHLYFYWYRQILGQKVEFLVSFYNNEISEKSEIFDDQFSVERPDGSNFTLKIRSTKLEDSAMYFCASSISGNAIYFGEGSWLTVV.

The J gene is TRBJ1-5, the V gene TRBV9, with D unresolved. Germline V CDR1 and CDR2: SGDLS, YYNGEE. The CDR3 consists of 15 residues. V shed 3 bases and J shed 4 bases, with 14 bases lying between them. The CDR3 here is CASSAPTVWNQPQHF. The CDR3 DNA follows: TGTGCCAGCAGCGCACCGACGGTGTGGAATCAGCCCCAGCATTTT.

The gene calls are TRBV28 and TRBJ1-5, with 9 bases lining up with TRBD1. Trimming took 6 bases from V and 6 from J; bases not matched to a gene: 6. The V gene's germline CDR1 is MDHEN and CDR2 SYDVKM. The CDR3 spans 14 residues. The CDR3 loop is CASSNDRGAQPQHF. In DNA, the CDR3 is TGTGCCAGCAGCAATGACAGGGGGGCTCAGCCCCAGCATTTT.

The chain employs TRBV11-2 and TRBJ1-3; possible D gene TRBD1, 5 bases. The CDR3 is made up of 21 amino acids. CDR1 is SGHAT, CDR2 FQNNGV, per germline. The V end lost 0 bases, the J end lost 0 bases, and 24 bases lay between the germline ends. CDR3 sequence reads: CASSLDRWGRMESSSGNTIYF. The DNA of the CDR3 is TGTGCCAGCAGCTTAGATCGTTGGGGCAGGATGGAATCGAGCTCTGGAAACACCATATATTTT.

This clonotype was counted a few times. The chain recombines TRBV4-2 with TRBJ2-7; D unclear. Germline V CDR1 and CDR2: LGHNA, YNFKEQ. Trimming removed 0 bases from V and 3 bases from J, with 9 bases in between. CDR3 length: 14 amino acids. The CDR3 here is CASSQERLSYEQYF. Here the CDR3 DNA reads TGTGCCAGCAGCCAAGAGCGGCTTAGCTACGAGCAGTACTTC.

This clonotype was observed many times. The chain carries TRBV6-2 or TRBV6-3 and TRBJ2-5; 10 bases are a match to TRBD2. The CDR3 is 15 residues long. V dropped 2 bases and J dropped 4; count of bases not matched to a gene: 4. Germline CDR1 reads MNHEY; CDR2 reads SVGEGT. CDR3 residues: CASSYLSGRGETQYF. The CDR3 coding sequence is TGTGCCAGCAGTTACCTGAGCGGGAGGGGAGAGACCCAGTACTTC.

This clonotype was detected ten times or more. V is TRBV6-4 and J is TRBJ1-6; TRBD1 aligns across 7 bases. The V and J ends lost 6 bases and 4 bases, in that order; junction bases with no gene match: 3. The CDR3 extends over 14 amino acids. Per germline, CDR1 MRHNA and CDR2 SNTAGT. The DNA for the CDR3 is TGTGCCAGCAGCCGGGACAGTTATAATTCACCCCTCCACTTT. Translation gives CASSRDSYNSPLHF.

Written as DNA, the CDR3 is TGTGCCAGCAGTGGGGGGATGGCGTTGAACACTGAAGCTTTCTTT. This sequence encodes CASSGGMALNTEAFF. V gene TRBV28 combines with J gene TRBJ1-1, with a weak D call TRBD1 (5 bases). The V gene lost 5 bases and the J gene lost 0 bases, with 13 bases spanning the gap. This CDR3 spans 15 amino acids. CDR1 is MDHEN and CDR2 is SYDVKM in the germline V gene.

The sample holds a few counts of this clonotype. CDR3 coding DNA: TGTGCCAGCTCCCGGACAGGAAACACCATATATTTT. It is translated as CASSRTGNTIYF. This chain connects TRBV18 to TRBJ1-3, with a weak D call TRBD1 (5 bases). With 6 bases removed from V and 4 bases from J, the gap between germline ends came to 7 bases. This CDR3 contains 12 residues. CDR1 and CDR2 (germline): KGHSH, LQKENI.

This clonotype has a count of ten or more. This sequence joins TRBV5-1 and TRBJ1-6, with 7 positions matching TRBD1. V shed 7 bases and J 9 bases; nucleotides not matched to a gene: 7. Germline assignment: CDR1 SGHRS and CDR2 YFSETQ. CDR3 length equals 13 residues. As DNA, the CDR3 is TGCGCCAGCCAAGAGGGGGCAGGTTCACCCCTCCACTTT. This sequence encodes CASQEGAGSPLHF.

This clonotype came up many times. The CDR3 nucleotides are TGTGCCAGCAGTTCCTCCGGGACTAGCGCCTACGAGCAGTACTTC. It translates to CASSSSGTSAYEQYF. This chain links TRBV6-2 or TRBV6-3 with TRBJ2-7, with 10 bases matching TRBD2. Germline V gives CDR1 MNHEY, CDR2 SVGEGT. The CDR3 loop spans 15 amino acids. J lost 2 bases, V lost 4 bases, and 5 bases had no gene match.

The chain carries TRBV2 and TRBJ2-1, with 7 bases fitting TRBD1. The ends lost 8 bases at V and 5 bases at J; junction bases unmatched: 3. CDR3 length: 12 residues. Germline-derived CDR1 and CDR2 are SNHLY and FYNNEI. The CDR3 region is CASQQGHNEQFF. The CDR3 nucleotides are TGTGCCAGCCAACAGGGGCACAATGAGCAGTTCTTC.

In this sample, this clonotype turned up many times. V and J are TRBV6-5 and TRBJ2-7, with 8 positions matching TRBD1. The CDR3 consists of 16 residues. V was pared by 0 bases and J by 3 bases, with 7 bases of the junction left unmatched. Germline values: CDR1 MNHEY, CDR2 SVGAGI. CDR3 nucleotide sequence: TGTGCCAGCAGTTACTCGGGCAGGGGGCAATACTACGAGCAGTACTTC. Its translation: CASSYSGRGQYYEQYF.

Comment on this clonotype: A clone one base away is much larger, so this may be a read error. The CDR3 spells CASSHGPGDPYEQYF. Here the CDR3 DNA reads TGTGCCAGCAGCCACGGACCGGGTGATCCCTACGAGCAGTACTTC. This rearrangement joins TRBV3-1 to TRBJ2-7, with D uncertain. V gave up 3 bases and J gave up 2 bases, with 14 bases separating them. Germline-derived CDR1 and CDR2 are LGHDT and YNNKEL (reference sequence). The CDR3 is 15 amino acids.

This clonotype was seen repeatedly, ten times or more. The chain couples TRBV12-3 or TRBV12-4 to TRBJ1-1; 7 bases match TRBD1. The CDR3 totals 14 residues. V trimming: 6 bases; J trimming: 4 bases; junction bases outside the gene matches: 8. CDR3 residues: CASRSGPGGTEAFF. Here the CDR3 DNA reads TGTGCCAGCAGAAGTGGCCCAGGGGGCACTGAAGCTTTCTTT.

This clonotype was recorded many times. The V call is TRBV6-1, the J call TRBJ1-2; 7 nucleotides align to TRBD1. Trimming at V came to 3 bases and at J to 10 bases, leaving 11 bases not matched to a gene. This CDR3 comprises 14 residues. Germline-derived CDR1 and CDR2 are MNHNS and SASEGT. Here the CDR3 reads CASSDAGGRIHYTF. Here the CDR3 DNA reads TGTGCCAGCAGTGACGCAGGGGGGAGAATCCACTACACCTTC.

This chain connects TRBV7-2 to TRBJ2-7, with TRBD1 matching over 7 bases. Germline-derived CDR1 and CDR2 are SGHTA and FQGNSA. V trimming: 6 bases; J trimming: 2 bases; junction bases outside the gene matches: 13. This CDR3 spans 16 amino acids. CDR3 sequence: CASRPSTGVVPYEQYF. The CDR3 DNA reads TGTGCCAGCAGACCTAGCACAGGGGTTGTTCCCTACGAGCAGTACTTC.

This clonotype was recorded at least ten times. The genes are TRBV28 and TRBJ2-1, with D tentatively TRBD2 (7 bases). This CDR3 contains 17 residues. V shed 5 bases and J shed 0 bases, with 17 bases lying between them. Germline V gives CDR1 MDHEN, CDR2 SYDVKM. The CDR3 DNA sequence: TGTGCCAGCAGTCGCCGGGGGGCTAGCAGCTCCTACAATGAGCAGTTCTTC. This encodes CASSRRGASSSYNEQFF.

J is TRBJ1-5 and V is TRBV19; 8 nucleotides agree with TRBD1. This CDR3 is built from 15 residues. Germline V gives CDR1 LNHDA, CDR2 SQIVND (reference sequence). The V and J ends lost 7 bases and 3 bases, in that order; junction bases with no gene match: 8. DNA of the CDR3: TGTGCCAGTACCCGGACAGGGACCTACAATCAGCCCCAGCATTTT. Residues: CASTRTGTYNQPQHF.

The rearrangement links TRBV3-1 to TRBJ2-1; either TRBD1 or TRBD2 may fit D (5 bases each). Trimming shortened V by 4 bases and J by 8 bases, and 12 bases separated the two germline ends. This CDR3 has 13 residues. Germline V gene lookup returns CDR1 LGHDT and CDR2 YNNKEL (reference sequence). Here the CDR3 DNA reads TGTGCCAGCAGCCCCTCGGTGGGGGATGAGCAGTTCTTC. Translated: CASSPSVGDEQFF.